This TCR beta chain derives from a study of T cell repertoires in cytomegalovirus infection. Study-wide results and limits: HLA-C-restricted CMV clonotypes gave the most frequent clonotype in two of eight donors.

This CDR3 region has 15 residues. Germline assignment: CDR1 DFQATT and CDR2 SNEGSKA (reference sequence). V dropped 6 bases and J dropped 2 bases, with 19 bases sitting between them. This clonotype has a count of ten or more. Its antigen is unidentified. TCRdb independently ran MiXCR on the reads; one entry per CDR3 protein. The sample carries fewer than 350,000 distinct CDR3 sequences, roughly 15% recorded once. This sequence was found in a human donor in good health (CMV status not recorded). Some clones in this sample may be carry-over from other donors' samples. This chain links TRBV20-1 with TRBJ1-2; D unresolved. Sequenced sample: PBMCs. CDR3 coding DNA: TGCAGTGCCCCCCGAAGTACAGCGCCGAACTATGGCTACACCTTC. Protein sequence: CSAPRSTAPNYGYTF.